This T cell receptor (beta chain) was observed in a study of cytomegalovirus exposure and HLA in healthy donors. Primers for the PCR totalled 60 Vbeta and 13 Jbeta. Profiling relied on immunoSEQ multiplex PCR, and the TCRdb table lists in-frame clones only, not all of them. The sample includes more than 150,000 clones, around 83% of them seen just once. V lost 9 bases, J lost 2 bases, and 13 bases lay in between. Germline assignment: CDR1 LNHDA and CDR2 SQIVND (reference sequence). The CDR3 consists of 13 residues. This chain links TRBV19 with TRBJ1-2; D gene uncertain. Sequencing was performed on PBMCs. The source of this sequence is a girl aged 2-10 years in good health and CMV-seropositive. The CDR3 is CASFTPGNYGYTF. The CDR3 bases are TGTGCCAGCTTTACCCCGGGGAACTATGGCTACACCTTC.